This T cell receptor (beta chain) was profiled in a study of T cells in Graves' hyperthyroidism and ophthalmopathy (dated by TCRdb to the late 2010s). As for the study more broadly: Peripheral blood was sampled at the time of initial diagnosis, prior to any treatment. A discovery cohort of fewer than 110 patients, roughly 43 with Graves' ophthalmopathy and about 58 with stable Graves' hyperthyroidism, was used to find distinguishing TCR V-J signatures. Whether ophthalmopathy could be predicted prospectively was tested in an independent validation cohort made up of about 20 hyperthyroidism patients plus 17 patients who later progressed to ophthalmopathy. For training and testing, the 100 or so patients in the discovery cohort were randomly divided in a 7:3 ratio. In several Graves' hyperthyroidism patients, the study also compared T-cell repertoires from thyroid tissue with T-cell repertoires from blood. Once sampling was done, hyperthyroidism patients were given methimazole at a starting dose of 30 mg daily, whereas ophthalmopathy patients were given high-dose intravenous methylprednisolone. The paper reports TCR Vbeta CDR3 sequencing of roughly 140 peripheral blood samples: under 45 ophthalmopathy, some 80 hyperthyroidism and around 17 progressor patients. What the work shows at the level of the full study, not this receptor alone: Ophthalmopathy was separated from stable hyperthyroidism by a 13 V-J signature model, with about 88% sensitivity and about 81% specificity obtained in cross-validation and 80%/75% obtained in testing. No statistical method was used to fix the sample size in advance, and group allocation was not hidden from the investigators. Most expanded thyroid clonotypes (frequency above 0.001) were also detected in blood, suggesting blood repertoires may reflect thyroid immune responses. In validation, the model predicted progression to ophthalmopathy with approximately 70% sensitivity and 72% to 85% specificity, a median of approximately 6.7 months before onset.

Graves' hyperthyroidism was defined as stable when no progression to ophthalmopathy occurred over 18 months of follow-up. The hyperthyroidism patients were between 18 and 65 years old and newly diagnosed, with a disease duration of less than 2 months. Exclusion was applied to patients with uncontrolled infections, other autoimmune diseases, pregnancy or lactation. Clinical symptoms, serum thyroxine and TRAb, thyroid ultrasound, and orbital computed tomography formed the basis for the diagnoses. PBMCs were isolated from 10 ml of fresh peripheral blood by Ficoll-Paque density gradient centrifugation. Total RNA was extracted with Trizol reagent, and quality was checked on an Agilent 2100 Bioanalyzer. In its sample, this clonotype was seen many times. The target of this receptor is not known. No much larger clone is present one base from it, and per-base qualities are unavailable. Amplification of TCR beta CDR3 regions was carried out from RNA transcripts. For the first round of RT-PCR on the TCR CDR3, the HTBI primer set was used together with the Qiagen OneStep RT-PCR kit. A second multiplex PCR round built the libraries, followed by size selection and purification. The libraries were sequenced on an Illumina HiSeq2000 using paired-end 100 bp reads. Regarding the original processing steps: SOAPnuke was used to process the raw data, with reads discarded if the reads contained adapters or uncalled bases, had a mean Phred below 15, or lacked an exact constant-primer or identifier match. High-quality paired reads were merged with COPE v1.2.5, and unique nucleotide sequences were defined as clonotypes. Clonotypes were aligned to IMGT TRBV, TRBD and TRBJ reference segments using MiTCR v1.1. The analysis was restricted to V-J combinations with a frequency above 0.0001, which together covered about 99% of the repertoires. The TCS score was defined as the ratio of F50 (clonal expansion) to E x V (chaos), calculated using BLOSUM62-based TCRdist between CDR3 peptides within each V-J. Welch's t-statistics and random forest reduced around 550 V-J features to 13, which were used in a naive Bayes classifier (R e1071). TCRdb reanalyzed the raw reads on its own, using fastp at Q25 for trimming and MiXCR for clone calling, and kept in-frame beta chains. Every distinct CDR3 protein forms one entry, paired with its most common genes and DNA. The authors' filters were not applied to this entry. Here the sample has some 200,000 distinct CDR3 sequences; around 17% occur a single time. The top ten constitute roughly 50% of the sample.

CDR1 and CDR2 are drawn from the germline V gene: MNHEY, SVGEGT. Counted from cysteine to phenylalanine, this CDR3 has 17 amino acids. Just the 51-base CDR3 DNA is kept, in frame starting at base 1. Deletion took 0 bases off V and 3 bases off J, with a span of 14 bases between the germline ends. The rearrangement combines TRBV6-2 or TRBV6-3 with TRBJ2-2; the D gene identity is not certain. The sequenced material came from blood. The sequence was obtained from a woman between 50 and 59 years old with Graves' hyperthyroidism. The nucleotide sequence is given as TGTGCCAGCAGTTACTCGATACGCCTAGACGACACCGGGGAGCTGTTTTTT. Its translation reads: CASSYSIRLDDTGELFF.